The 15 T cell receptor beta chains presented below share a single source sample, sequenced in a study of T cell repertoires in cytomegalovirus infection. One entry per CDR3 protein, called by TCRdb with MiXCR from the reads. Counted here are 250,000 to 300,000 distinct CDR3 sequences, less than 9.5% occurring once; the ten biggest clones make up about 14%. The sequencing input was PBMCs. The receptors here all came from a human donor in good health (CMV status not recorded). Some clones in this sample may be carry-over from other donors' samples.

This clonotype has at least ten counts. This chain uses TRBV7-2 with TRBJ2-7, with 9 positions matching TRBD2. From germline, CDR1 is SGHTA and CDR2 FQGNSA. After removal of 3 bases from V and 6 bases from J, the junction contained 9 bases not matched to a gene. The CDR3 is 15 residues long. CDR3 residues: CASSFGGGRVSEQYF. The CDR3 DNA sequence: TGTGCCAGCAGCTTCGGGGGCGGGAGGGTTTCCGAGCAGTACTTC. Looking up the rest from reference TRBV7-2 and TRBJ2-7 gives the full variable domain: GAGVSQSPSNKVTEKGKDVELRCDPISGHTALYWYRQSLGQGLEFLIYFQGNSAPDKSGLPSDRFSAERTGGSVSTLTIQRTQQEDSAVYLCASSFGGGRVSEQYFGPGTRLTVT.

At least ten counts were recorded for this clonotype. This chain joins TRBV28 and TRBJ1-1; maybe TRBD1 (6 bases). The V gene's germline CDR1 is MDHEN and CDR2 SYDVKM. The germline V and J ends were trimmed by 2 bases and 1 base, with 11 bases remaining between them. The CDR3 is 15 residues long. The CDR3 is CASSLQGRWNTEAFF. DNA of the CDR3: TGTGCCAGCAGTTTACAGGGGAGGTGGAACACTGAAGCTTTCTTT.

The V and J genes are TRBV30 and TRBJ2-7; 7 bases are shared with TRBD2. The J segment lost 0 bases and the V segment lost 2 bases, leaving 4 bases of the junction unmatched. There are 14 residues in the CDR3. CDR1 is GTSNPN and CDR2 is SVGIG in the germline V gene (reference sequence). The CDR3 sequence is CAWSPWGGSYEQYF. In DNA form, the CDR3 reads TGTGCCTGGAGTCCCTGGGGGGGCTCCTACGAGCAGTACTTC.

This clonotype came up many times. The chain carries TRBV7-2 and TRBJ2-5; TRBD1 might be the D (6 bases). Germline CDR1 and CDR2: SGHTA and FQGNSA. This CDR3 contains 13 residues. Trimming cost V 7 bases and J 4 bases, with 13 bases left between them. CDR3 sequence: CASTKAQGETQYF. DNA for the CDR3: TGTGCCAGCACCAAAGCACAGGGAGAGACCCAGTACTTC.

This clonotype was picked up many times. The chain carries TRBV7-2 and TRBJ1-5; D not resolved. The CDR3 covers 15 residues. Trimming removed 1 base at V and 0 bases at J, with 7 bases between. Germline V CDR1 and CDR2: SGHTA, FQGNSA. The CDR3 here is CASSLGHSSNQPQHF. The CDR3 nucleotides are TGTGCCAGCAGCTTAGGACATTCTAGCAATCAGCCCCAGCATTTT. The whole variable domain, filled in from reference TRBV7-2 and TRBJ1-5, reads GAGVSQSPSNKVTEKGKDVELRCDPISGHTALYWYRQSLGQGLEFLIYFQGNSAPDKSGLPSDRFSAERTGGSVSTLTIQRTQQEDSAVYLCASSLGHSSNQPQHFGDGTRLSIL.

The gene calls are TRBV5-4 and TRBJ2-1; D gene uncertain. Germline CDR1 reads SGHNT; CDR2 reads YYREEE (reference sequence). The V and J ends lost 0 bases and 6 bases respectively, with 13 bases between them. This CDR3 contains 15 residues. CDR3 protein: CASSLAGRASNEQFF. For the CDR3, the DNA is TGTGCCAGCAGCTTGGCCGGAAGAGCGAGCAATGAGCAGTTCTTC.

This chain uses TRBV7-9 with TRBJ2-3; tentative D call: TRBD2 (6 bases). V was clipped by 1 base and J by 3 bases, with 14 bases between them. Germline V gene sequence: CDR1 SEHNR, CDR2 FQNEAQ (reference sequence). This CDR3 has 16 amino acids. As DNA, the CDR3 is TGTGCCAGCAGCTTAGAAGGGGTTCGGGGGACAGATACGCAGTATTTT. This sequence encodes CASSLEGVRGTDTQYF.

This clonotype was counted a few times. V and J are TRBV7-8 and TRBJ1-1, with a weak D call TRBD1 (5 bases). This CDR3 is 15 amino acids long. Germline V lookup: CDR1 SGHVS, CDR2 FQNEAQ. With 2 bases removed from V and 1 base from J, the gap between germline ends came to 11 bases. In nucleotides, the CDR3 is TGTGCCAGCAGCTTAACAGACAGCAAGAACACTGAAGCTTTCTTT. Its protein is CASSLTDSKNTEAFF.

At least ten counts were recorded for this clonotype. The rearrangement uses TRBV20-1 and TRBJ2-3; 12 bases line up with TRBD2. Per the germline V gene, CDR1 is DFQATT and CDR2 is SNEGSKA (reference sequence). V shed 0 bases, J shed 3 bases, and the junction held 4 bases outside the gene matches. The CDR3 covers 16 residues. The CDR3 DNA sequence: TGCAGTGCTAGAGATCTCGGACTAGCGGGGACAGATACGCAGTATTTT. Its protein is CSARDLGLAGTDTQYF.

This clonotype was recorded many times. The V gene is TRBV7-2, the J gene TRBJ2-7, with 11 nucleotides matching TRBD1. CDR3 size: 14 residues. Unmatched junction bases numbered 4, after V lost 3 bases and J lost 6 bases. Germline assignment: CDR1 SGHTA and CDR2 FQGNSA. The CDR3 sequence is CASSFGQGAIEQYF. The CDR3 DNA follows: TGTGCCAGCAGCTTTGGACAGGGGGCTATCGAGCAGTACTTC.

There are many counts of this clonotype. The rearrangement uses TRBV2 and TRBJ2-7; no clear D. Trimming cost V 5 bases and J 6 bases, with 8 bases left between them. This CDR3 comprises 11 residues. Germline CDR1 SNHLY, CDR2 FYNNEI. CDR3 amino acids: CASSPPGEQYF. The CDR3 DNA follows: TGTGCCAGCAGTCCTCCGGGCGAGCAGTACTTC.

This clonotype came up a few times. This chain connects TRBV7-2 to TRBJ2-7; 10 positions agree with TRBD2. The CDR3 totals 18 residues. With V trimmed by 5 bases and J by 6 bases, 19 bases remained unmatched. Germline-derived CDR1 and CDR2 are SGHTA and FQGNSA. DNA for the CDR3: TGTGCCAGCAGCCTTGAGGGGGCTAGCGGGAGCTTTTTCTCCGAGCAGTACTTC. Translated: CASSLEGASGSFFSEQYF.

This clonotype was seen ten or more times. The CDR3 reads CASSRTENTEAFF. The CDR3 DNA reads as TGTGCCAGCAGCCGAACAGAGAACACTGAAGCTTTCTTT. The rearrangement links TRBV11-3 to TRBJ1-1; D uncertain. Germline V CDR1 and CDR2: SGHNT, YENEEA. V was pared by 5 bases and J by 1 base, with 8 bases between. This CDR3 is built from 13 residues.

This clonotype has more than one count but fewer than ten. The J gene is TRBJ2-1, the V gene TRBV7-2; maybe TRBD1 (6 bases). V gave up 0 bases and J gave up 4 bases, with 10 bases separating them. Germline CDR1 and CDR2: SGHTA and FQGNSA. This CDR3 has 15 residues. CDR3 sequence: CASSLARGEYNEQFF. DNA of the CDR3: TGTGCCAGCAGCTTAGCCAGGGGAGAGTACAATGAGCAGTTCTTC.

This clonotype has a count of ten or more. V gene TRBV7-9 combines with J gene TRBJ2-2; TRBD2 agrees at 10 bases. CDR3 length: 15 residues. The germline CDR1 and CDR2 sequences are SEHNR and FQNEAQ (reference sequence). J lost 6 bases, V lost 3 bases, and 4 bases had no gene match. CDR3 protein: CASSFGLAESGELFF. In nucleotides, the CDR3 is TGTGCCAGCAGCTTCGGACTAGCGGAGTCCGGGGAGCTGTTTTTT.